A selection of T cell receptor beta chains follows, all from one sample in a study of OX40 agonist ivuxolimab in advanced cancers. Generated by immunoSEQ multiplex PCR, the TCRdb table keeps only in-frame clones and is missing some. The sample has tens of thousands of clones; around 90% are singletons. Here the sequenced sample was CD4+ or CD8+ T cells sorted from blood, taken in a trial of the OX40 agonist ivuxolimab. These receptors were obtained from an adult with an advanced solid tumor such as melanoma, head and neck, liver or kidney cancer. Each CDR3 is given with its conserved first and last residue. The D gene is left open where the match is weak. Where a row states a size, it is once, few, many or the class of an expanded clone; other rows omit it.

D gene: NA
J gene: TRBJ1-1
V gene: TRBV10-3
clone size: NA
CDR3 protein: CAISESDQGSEAFF
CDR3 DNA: TGTGCCATCAGTGAGTCGGACCAAGGGTCTGAAGCTTTCTTT

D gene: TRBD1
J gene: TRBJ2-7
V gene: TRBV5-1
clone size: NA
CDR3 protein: CASSTGTGTYEQYF
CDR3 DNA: TGCGCCAGCAGCACTGGGACAGGTACCTACGAGCAGTACTTC

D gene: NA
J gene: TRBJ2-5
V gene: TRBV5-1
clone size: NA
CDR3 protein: CASTDRTREQYF
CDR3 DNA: TGCGCCAGCACGGACAGAACTCGGGAGCAGTACTTC

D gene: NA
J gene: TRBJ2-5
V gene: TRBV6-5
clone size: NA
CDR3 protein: CASSDMIQETQYF
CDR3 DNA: TGTGCCAGCAGCGACATGATACAAGAGACCCAGTACTTC

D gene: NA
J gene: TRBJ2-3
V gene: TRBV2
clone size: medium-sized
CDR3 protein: CASSSTEGTRDTQYF
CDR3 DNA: TGTGCCAGCAGTTCTACCGAAGGGACTCGGGATACGCAGTATTTT

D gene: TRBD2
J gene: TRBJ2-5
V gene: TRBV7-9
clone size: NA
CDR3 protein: CASQGLAGGETQYF
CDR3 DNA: TGTGCCAGCCAGGGACTAGCGGGAGGAGAGACCCAGTACTTC

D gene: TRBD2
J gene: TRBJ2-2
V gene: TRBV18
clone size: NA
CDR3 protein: CASSPWTSGTGELFF
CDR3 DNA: TGTGCCAGCTCTCCTTGGACTAGCGGCACCGGGGAGCTGTTTTTT

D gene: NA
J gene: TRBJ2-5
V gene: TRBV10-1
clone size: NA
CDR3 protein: CASSEGNQETQYF
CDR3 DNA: TGCGCCAGCAGTGAGGGAAACCAAGAGACCCAGTACTTC

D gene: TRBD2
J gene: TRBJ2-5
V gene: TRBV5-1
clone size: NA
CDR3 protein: CASRTSGQETQYF
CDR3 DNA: TGCGCCAGCAGGACTAGCGGGCAAGAGACCCAGTACTTC

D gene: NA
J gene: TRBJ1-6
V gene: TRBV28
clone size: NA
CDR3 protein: CASSQLVTVGSPLHF
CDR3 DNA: TGTGCCAGCAGCCAACTTGTCACAGTGGGTTCACCCCTCCACTTT

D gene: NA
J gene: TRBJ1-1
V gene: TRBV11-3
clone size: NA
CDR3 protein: CASSLTGWEAFF
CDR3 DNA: TGTGCCAGCAGCTTAACAGGGTGGGAAGCTTTCTTT

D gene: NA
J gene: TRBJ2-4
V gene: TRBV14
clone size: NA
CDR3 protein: CASSQAPSAKNIQYF
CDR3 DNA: TGTGCCAGCAGCCAAGCCCCTTCAGCCAAAAACATTCAGTACTTC

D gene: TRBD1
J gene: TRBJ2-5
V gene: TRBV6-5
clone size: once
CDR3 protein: CASSIPGQVETQYF
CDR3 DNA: TGTGCCAGCAGTATACCGGGACAGGTGGAGACCCAGTACTTC

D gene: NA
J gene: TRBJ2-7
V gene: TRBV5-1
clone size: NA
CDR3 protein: CASSLIPSSYEQYF
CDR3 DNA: TGCGCCAGCAGCTTGATACCATCATCCTACGAGCAGTACTTC

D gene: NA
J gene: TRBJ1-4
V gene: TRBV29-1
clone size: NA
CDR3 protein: CSGTFTTNEKLFF
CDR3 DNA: TGCAGCGGGACTTTCACAACTAATGAAAAACTGTTTTTT

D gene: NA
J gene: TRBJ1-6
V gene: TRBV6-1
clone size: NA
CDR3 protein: CASSEGGGTQNSPLHF
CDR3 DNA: TGTGCCAGCAGTGAAGGGGGCGGGACGCAGAATTCACCCCTCCACTTT

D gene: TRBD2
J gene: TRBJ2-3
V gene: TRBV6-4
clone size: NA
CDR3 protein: CASSDLAGGSTDTQYF
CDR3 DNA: TGTGCCAGCAGTGACCTAGCGGGGGGAAGCACAGATACGCAGTATTTT

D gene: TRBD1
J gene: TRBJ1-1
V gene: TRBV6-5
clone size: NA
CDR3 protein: CASSQRQGTEAFF
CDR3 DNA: TGTGCCAGCAGCCAAAGACAGGGCACTGAAGCTTTCTTT